This T cell receptor beta chain was profiled in a study of shared clonotypes between healthy human individuals. Looking at the study overall: Three CD4 naive, three CD4 memory, two CD8 naive and one CD8 memory plate were used per donor.

As defined, naive CD8 cells were CD45RO-negative and positively selected for CCR7, with terminally differentiated effector memory CD45RA+ cells excluded. The assay was immunoSEQ multiplex PCR, and TCRdb's table has in-frame clones only and misses some. The sample contains around 550,000 clones, 85% to 95% of which appear only once. Trimming cost V 6 bases and J 3 bases, with 12 bases left between them. CDR1 is WNHNN and CDR2 is SYGVQD in the germline V gene (reference sequence). The CDR3 length is 13 residues. The gene calls are TRBV10-1 and TRBJ2-7; D not certain. The TCR was taken from a woman between 25 and 40 years old in good health. Sequenced: naive CD8+ T cells sorted from blood. CDR3 sequence: CASSPAGIYEQYF. The CDR3 DNA reads TGCGCCAGCAGCCCCGCAGGAATCTACGAGCAGTACTTC.